One sample yielded the 19 T cell receptor beta chains listed below, sequenced in a study of T cells in localized non-small cell lung cancer. Here immunoSEQ multiplex PCR was the method, and the copy in TCRdb shows in-frame clones only, minus some. The data show under 70,000 clones, 80% to 90% seen once. The sample here was peripheral blood, taken before any cancer treatment. The receptors derive from a woman aged 35 to 75 with stage I lung adenocarcinoma.

The chain joins TRBV28 to TRBJ2-2, with a possible D match to TRBD2 (7 bases). Germline values: CDR1 MDHEN, CDR2 SYDVKM. V shed 2 bases and J shed 4 bases, with 14 bases lying between them. This CDR3 spans 16 amino acids. The CDR3 DNA reads TGTGCCAGCAGTTTAGTCTCTGGGGGGGCCACCGGGGAGCTGTTTTTT. Its translation: CASSLVSGGATGELFF.

This rearrangement joins TRBV10-3 to TRBJ2-7, with D hard to call. CDR1 ENHRY and CDR2 SYGVKD come from the germline V gene. This CDR3 contains 15 residues. Trimming removed 0 bases from V and 2 bases from J, with 11 bases in between. The CDR3, as DNA: TGTGCCATCAGTGAGTCGTCACCCGCACCCTACGAGCAGTACTTC. This gives the protein CAISESSPAPYEQYF.

This clone has a single count. This chain links TRBV12-5 with TRBJ1-5; TRBD1 might be the D (5 bases). CDR1 and CDR2 from the germline V gene are LGHNT and FRNRAP. Trimming pared 4 bases from V and 3 bases from J, leaving 7 bases between. This CDR3 has 13 amino acids. The CDR3 bases are TGTGCTAGTGGTTCGGGGCACAATCAGCCCCAGCATTTT. Protein product: CASGSGHNQPQHF.

This clone was detected only a few times. The rearrangement joins TRBV18 to TRBJ1-5; the D gene is possibly TRBD1 (6 bases). With 2 bases removed from V and 5 bases from J, the gap between germline ends came to 10 bases. CDR3 length equals 14 residues. Germline V gene sequence: CDR1 KGHSH, CDR2 LQKENI. CDR3 in DNA: TGTGCCAGCTCACCAGGGGGGCGCGATCAGCCCCAGCATTTT. Its translation is CASSPGGRDQPQHF.

The rearrangement links TRBV6-1 to TRBJ2-1; D not resolved. This CDR3 has 12 amino acids. Trimming cost V 4 bases and J 8 bases, with 9 bases left between them. Per the germline V gene, CDR1 is MNHNS and CDR2 is SASEGT. The CDR3 loop reads CASSGKIDEQFF. DNA of the CDR3: TGTGCCAGCAGTGGGAAAATAGATGAGCAGTTCTTC.

V usage is TRBV27 and J usage is TRBJ1-6; 7 nucleotides agree with TRBD1. Losses at the gene ends were 6 bases for V and 7 bases for J; bases not matched to a gene: 9. Germline V gene lookup returns CDR1 MNHEY and CDR2 SMNVEV (reference sequence). This CDR3 has 15 amino acids. The CDR3 spells CASRRRGLGNSPLHF. CDR3 DNA: TGTGCCAGCAGGCGAAGGGGGCTGGGGAATTCACCCCTCCACTTT.

The chain uses TRBV5-1 and TRBJ1-1; D not resolved. V was pared by 0 bases and J by 0 bases, with 6 bases between. CDR1 and CDR2 (germline): SGHRS, YFSETQ. This CDR3 is 14 amino acids long. CDR3 nucleotide sequence: TGCGCCAGCAGCTTGGTTTCAGTGAACACTGAAGCTTTCTTT. Protein sequence: CASSLVSVNTEAFF.

This chain links TRBV30 with TRBJ2-3; TRBD1 aligns across 10 bases. Germline V CDR1 and CDR2: GTSNPN, SVGIG (reference sequence). J gave up 3 bases and V 2 bases, and 5 bases lay outside the gene matches. This CDR3 spans 15 amino acids. The CDR3 spells CAWSSDRGSTDTQYF. In nucleotides, the CDR3 is TGTGCCTGGAGTTCGGACAGGGGGAGTACAGATACGCAGTATTTT.

This sequence joins TRBV2 and TRBJ2-1; D is unclear. The germline CDR1 and CDR2 sequences are SNHLY and FYNNEI. The CDR3 runs to 13 residues. Deletions cut 7 bases from V and 0 bases from J, with 7 bases between. CDR3 region: CASKPSSYNEQFF. For the CDR3, the DNA is TGTGCCAGCAAACCAAGCTCCTACAATGAGCAGTTCTTC. Full variable domain (rest looked up from reference TRBV2 and TRBJ2-1): EPEVTQTPSHQVTQMGQEVILRCVPISNHLYFYWYRQILGQKVEFLVSFYNNEISEKSEIFDDQFSVERPDGSNFTLKIRSTKLEDSAMYFCASKPSSYNEQFFGPGTRLTVL.

There are a few counts of this clone. At the DNA level, this CDR3 is encoded by other sequences in the same sample as well. This sequence joins TRBV29-1 and TRBJ1-1; 8 nucleotides line up with TRBD1. Per the germline V gene, CDR1 is SQVTM and CDR2 is ANQGSEA. The CDR3 is 14 amino acids. The V segment lost 5 bases and the J segment 1 base; nucleotides outside the gene matches: 6. The DNA of the CDR3 is TGCAGCGTTAGGGCCGGGACAGGGAACACTGAAGCTTTCTTT. Encoded protein: CSVRAGTGNTEAFF.

CDR3 bases: TGTGCCATCAGTGAAGAGGGGGCTGATACGCAGTATTTT. Translated: CAISEEGADTQYF. V and J are TRBV10-3 and TRBJ2-3; TRBD1 agrees at 7 bases. The CDR3 loop spans 13 amino acids. Per the germline V gene, CDR1 is ENHRY and CDR2 is SYGVKD. V was clipped by 3 bases and J by 6 bases; unmatched bases: 3.

V usage is TRBV13 and J usage is TRBJ2-3; 7 bases fit TRBD2. Per germline, CDR1 PRHDT and CDR2 FYEKMQ (reference sequence). This CDR3 has 14 amino acids. The junction had 2 bases not matched to a gene; V was cut back by 2 bases and J by 3 bases. The CDR3 protein is CASSLSSGTDTQYF. In DNA form, the CDR3 reads TGTGCCAGCAGCTTATCTAGCGGTACAGATACGCAGTATTTT.

The chain employs TRBV4-3 and TRBJ1-1, with 10 nucleotides matching TRBD1. Germline V gives CDR1 LGHNA, CDR2 YSLEER. The J segment lost 3 bases and the V segment lost 0 bases, leaving 4 bases of the junction unmatched. CDR3 length: 16 residues. CDR3 DNA sequence: TGCGCCAGCAGCCAAGATGGGGACAGGGGAGACACTGAAGCTTTCTTT. Amino acid sequence: CASSQDGDRGDTEAFF.

The V and J genes are TRBV18 and TRBJ1-4; D call uncertain. Trimming pared 0 bases from V and 6 bases from J, leaving 11 bases between. CDR1 and CDR2 (germline): KGHSH, LQKENI. The CDR3 length is 15 residues. For the CDR3, the DNA is TGTGCCAGCTCACCACCAGGTAGTAATCATGAAAAACTGTTTTTT. Protein sequence: CASSPPGSNHEKLFF.

This clone has only one observation. The genes are TRBV19 and TRBJ2-7, with D possibly called TRBD1 or TRBD2 (5 bases each). Germline V gene sequence: CDR1 LNHDA, CDR2 SQIVND (reference sequence). With 9 bases removed from V and 6 bases from J, the gap between germline ends came to 21 bases. This CDR3 spans 14 amino acids. CDR3 nucleotides: TGTGCCAGCTCAAAGGGGAGCTGGGGCGGCGAGCAGTACTTC. It codes for CASSKGSWGGEQYF.

The chain uses TRBV7-3 and TRBJ2-3; maybe TRBD1 (6 bases). Between the trimmed V and J ends, which lost 2 bases and 4 bases, there was a span of 10 bases. The CDR3 consists of 14 residues. From germline, CDR1 is SGHTA and CDR2 FQGTGA. The CDR3 nucleotides are TGTGCCAGCAGCTTAGTGGGGGCGGCAGATACGCAGTATTTT. Encoded protein: CASSLVGAADTQYF.

The V gene is TRBV15, the J gene TRBJ2-1; the D gene is possibly TRBD1 (5 bases). Germline values: CDR1 LNHNV, CDR2 YYDKDF (reference sequence). CDR3 length equals 17 residues. Between the trimmed V and J ends, which lost 5 bases and 2 bases, there was a span of 19 bases. The CDR3 DNA reads TGTGCCACCAGCGGCTTAGGGGCAGGGATCCCCTACAATGAGCAGTTCTTC. Amino acid sequence: CATSGLGAGIPYNEQFF.

The count of this clone is one. The rearrangement uses TRBV5-1 and TRBJ1-1; D is unresolved. The CDR3 contains 15 residues. The germline V gene encodes CDR1 SGHRS and CDR2 YFSETQ. V was trimmed by 0 bases and J by 1 base, leaving 10 bases between them. The CDR3 loop is CASSLGRIPNTEAFF. The CDR3 DNA reads TGCGCCAGCAGCTTGGGACGGATCCCGAACACTGAAGCTTTCTTT.

In this sample, this clone turned up once. The rearrangement joins TRBV10-3 to TRBJ2-2; the D call may be TRBD1 or TRBD2 (5 bases each). Germline V gene sequence: CDR1 ENHRY, CDR2 SYGVKD. Trimming cost V 4 bases and J 5 bases, with 14 bases left between them. This CDR3 comprises 15 residues. The CDR3 nucleotides are TGTGCCATCAGTGCCGGGGCAGGGAAGACCGGGGAGCTGTTTTTT. Protein: CAISAGAGKTGELFF.